This T cell receptor (beta chain) was sequenced in a study of T cell changes during pregnancy in multiple sclerosis (dated by TCRdb to between 2019 and 2020). A note on the overall study: The study examined how the T cell repertoire changed over the course of pregnancy in women with multiple sclerosis.

In regard to this clone: Its antigen is unknown. It has no much larger one-base neighbor in the sample; base qualities were not kept.

Libraries came from the immunoSEQ multiplex PCR assay. As stored in TCRdb, this immuneACCESS dataset retains in-frame rearrangements with V and J assigned. A fraction of the clones does not appear; measured against another copy, unresolved V genes explain less than half of the discrepancy, and the remainder lacks a known reason. This sample lists under 100,000 clones; roughly 93% were detected once. The ten largest clonotypes hold 2.5% of the sample. V loses 3 bases of germline sequence and J loses 9 bases, and the interval between the two ends is 9 bases. The CDR3 starts with the cysteine, ends with the phenylalanine, and has 12 residues. This entry keeps only the CDR3 DNA: 36 bases, framed from base 1. The germline V gene provides CDR1 LGHNT and CDR2 FRNRAP.

The sequence was obtained from a female donor with multiple sclerosis, enrolled in a pregnancy study. The chain employs TRBV12-5 and TRBJ2-1, with the D gene uncertain. The sample was peripheral blood, taken in the third trimester of pregnancy. The CDR3 region: CASGLWATEQFF. Here is the DNA: TGTGCTAGTGGTTTATGGGCCACTGAGCAGTTCTTC.